Here is one TCR beta chain with its context. What this receptor recognizes is not known. Base qualities were left out, and no much larger clone turns up one base away. Donors were healthy HIV-negative adults with no recently reported acute infections or vaccinations. All donors were Caucasian adults living in Nashville, Tennessee, USA. CD4+ T cells were enriched by magnetic negative selection; naive cells were then positively selected on CD45RA, and the negative fraction formed the memory subset. Blood was collected by leukapheresis, and PBMCs were isolated by Ficoll-Histopaque density gradient centrifugation and then cryopreserved in liquid nitrogen vapor phase. Analytical flow cytometry was used to check the purity and quantity of each magnetically sorted T cell population. Genomic DNA was isolated from each sorted fraction and quantified by UV absorbance on a Nanodrop 2000c. This entry is derived from a study of shared clonotypes between healthy human individuals (dated by TCRdb to about 2020). Turning to the overall study: The cohort comprised two women and three men aged 18 to 49 years. For each donor, CD4 naive and CD4 memory were each given three plates, CD8 naive was given two plates, and CD8 memory was given one plate. Blood TCR repertoires of about 5 healthy adults were deeply sequenced to estimate repertoire size and the extent of clonotype sharing between individuals. To increase sequencing depth and limit assay-specific biases, TCR repertoire library preparation and sequencing were carried out by different laboratories using diverse techniques. Each donor's leukapheresis produced roughly between about 0.85 and 10 billion PBMCs.

Using the deep immunoSEQ assay, multiplex PCR amplified TCR CDR3 regions from genomic DNA. Extracted genomic DNA from each cell subset was spread evenly across all wells of several immunoSEQ 96-well plates, with each plate serving as a replicate. Each replicate PCR for sorted subsets received around 0.2 ug genomic DNA, equal to some 32,000 T cell genomes. The purified libraries were quantified using a Qubit 3.0 fluorometer, sized with a Bioanalyzer 2100, and then quantified again using the KAPA Library Quantification kit. Each immunoSEQ 96-well plate was sequenced on its own single-read 150-cycle Illumina NextSeq 550 flow cell. In the source study's methods: Because only junctional sequences without quality scores were contained in the immunoSEQ output, filtering matching that applied to full-length reads could not be performed. Sequences were annotated with PyIR, a Python wrapper for IgBLAST v1.9, and V/J genes and CDR3 were assigned using IMGT germline references. Any read was removed if the V/J assignment was weak (E-value above 1e-6), the CDR3 was missing, or the read contained stop codons, out-of-frame junctions, or ambiguous translated residues. V3J clonotypes were defined as sequences sharing an identical inferred V gene, J gene, and CDR3 amino acid sequence. To compute the percentage overlap between repertoires, the number of shared unique clonotypes was divided by the size of the smaller repertoire. RTK rarefaction, the Chao1 estimator, and Recon v2.1 estimates of unobserved clonotypes were used to assess repertoire richness. OLGA was used to compute generation probabilities for all TCRbeta clonotypes that the gDNA method yielded from a handful of donors. The source is immuneACCESS, and TCRdb retained only in-frame sequences with V and J called. Part of the clones is not carried over; for the studies checked, unresolved V genes explain less than half of this, and the remainder is unexplained. That table is the source of V, J and clone size, and D and trimming were worked out from the DNA. This sample gives hundreds of thousands of clones in total; approximately 79% of them show up just once. The ten largest clonotypes hold 1.7% of the sample.

What the study reported, not specific to this receptor: Only blood was sampled, and tissue TCR repertoires likely differ from those in blood. When several donors were compared, the shared fraction of clonotypes was around 5% for naive CD4, more than 3% for naive CD8, 2.3% for memory CD4, and roughly 0.43% for memory CD8. Naive subsets generally had larger estimated clonotype richness than memory subsets. Compared with non-shared clonotypes, the clonotypes found in all four sorted-subset donors had higher generation probabilities. Based on pairwise subsampling, the degree of clonotype sharing among donors was expected to be affected by sequencing depth. Even with the large sequencing depth, rarefaction of the sorted-subset datasets indicated that sequencing was incomplete. The genetic and exposure-history diversity represented was limited by the small number of donors.

This clonotype was obtained from a woman aged 30 to 39 in good health. The material sequenced was memory CD4+ T cells sorted from blood. The cell subset or site label corresponds to: CD45RA-negative fraction.

The CDR3 is CASIGFGGRAAGANVLTF. The nucleotide sequence is TGCGCCAGCATCGGTTTCGGCGGGAGGGCCGCTGGGGCCAACGTCCTGACTTTC. The sequence joins TRBV10-2 to TRBJ2-6, and 9 junctional nucleotides match TRBD2. Here V drops 7 bases and J drops 2 bases, and the junction holds 12 bases not matched to any gene. The cysteine opens and the phenylalanine closes a CDR3 of 18 amino acids. Here the CDR3 DNA is all that survives: 54 bases in frame from base 1. CDR1 and CDR2 are read off the germline V gene as WSHSY and SAAADI.